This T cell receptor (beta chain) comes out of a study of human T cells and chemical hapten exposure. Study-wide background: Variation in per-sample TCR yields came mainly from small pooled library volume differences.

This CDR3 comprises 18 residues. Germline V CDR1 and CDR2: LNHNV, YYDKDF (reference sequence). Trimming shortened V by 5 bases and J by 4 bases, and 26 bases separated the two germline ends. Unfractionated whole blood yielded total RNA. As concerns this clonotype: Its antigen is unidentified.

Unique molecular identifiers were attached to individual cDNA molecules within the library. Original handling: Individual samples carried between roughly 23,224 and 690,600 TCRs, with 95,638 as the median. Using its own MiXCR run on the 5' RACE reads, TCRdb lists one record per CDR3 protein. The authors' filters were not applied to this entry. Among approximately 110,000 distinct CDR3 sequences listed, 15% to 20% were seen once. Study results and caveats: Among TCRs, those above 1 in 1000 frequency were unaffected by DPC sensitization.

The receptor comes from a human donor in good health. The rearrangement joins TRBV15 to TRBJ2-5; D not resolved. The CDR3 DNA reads TGTGCCACCAGCTCCCCCGAGGCGGCTTTCGGACCAAGAGAGACCCAGTACTTC. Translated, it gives CATSSPEAAFGPRETQYF. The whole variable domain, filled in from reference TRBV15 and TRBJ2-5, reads DAMVIQNPRYQVTQFGKPVTLSCSQTLNHNVMYWYQQKSSQAPKLLFHYYDKDFNNEADTPDNFQSRRPNTSFCFLDIRSPGLGDTAMYLCATSSPEAAFGPRETQYFGPGTRLLVL.